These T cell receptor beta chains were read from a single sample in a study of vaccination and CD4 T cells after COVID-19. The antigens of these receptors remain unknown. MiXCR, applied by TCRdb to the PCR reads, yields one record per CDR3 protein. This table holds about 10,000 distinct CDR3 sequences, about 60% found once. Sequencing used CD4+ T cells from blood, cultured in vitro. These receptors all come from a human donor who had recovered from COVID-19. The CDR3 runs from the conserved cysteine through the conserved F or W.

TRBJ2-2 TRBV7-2 CASSLVVTTGELFF
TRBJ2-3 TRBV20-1 CSALVGGPTDTQYF
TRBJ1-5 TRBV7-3 CASSHIWTGIKPQHF
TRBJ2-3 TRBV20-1 CSAVGGGGNAILDTQYF
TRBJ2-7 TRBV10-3 CAISDGQGRSYEQYF
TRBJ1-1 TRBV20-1 CSAWALSEDTEAFF
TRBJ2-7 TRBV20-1 CSATGQKEEQYF
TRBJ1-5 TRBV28 CASSLVTGASNQPQHF
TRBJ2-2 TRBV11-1 CASSFSGSGELFF
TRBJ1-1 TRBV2 CASGGQVEFEAFF
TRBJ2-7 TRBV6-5 CASSLGHQNYEQYF
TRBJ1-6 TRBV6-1 CASSRTHF
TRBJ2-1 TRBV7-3 CASSLFPHNEQFF
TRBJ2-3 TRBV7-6 CASSLALGSDGTDTQYF
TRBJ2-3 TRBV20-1 CSARAPTRDYQPLTQYF
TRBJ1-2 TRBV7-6 CASSQDLWDADYGYTF
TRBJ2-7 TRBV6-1 CASSRTGGASYEQYF
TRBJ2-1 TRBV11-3 CASSPLWSASYNEQFF
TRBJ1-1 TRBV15 CATSSGTGANTEAFF
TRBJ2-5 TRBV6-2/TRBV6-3 CASSSPSPPTGRTPGKTQYF
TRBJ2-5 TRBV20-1 CSPKNNRQTQYF
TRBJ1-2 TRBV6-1 CASSPQSAVYGYTF
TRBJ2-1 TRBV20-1 CSATTSLNEQFF
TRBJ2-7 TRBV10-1 CASSEGRGGLWEQYF
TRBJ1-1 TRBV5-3 CASSLVGRGNTEAFF
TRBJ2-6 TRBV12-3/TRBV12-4 CASTLGGSGANVLTF
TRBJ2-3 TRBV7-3 CASSPVAGGGDTQYF
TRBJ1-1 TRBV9 CASSVQQGNTEAFF
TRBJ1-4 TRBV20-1 CSAKTGPWDEKLFF
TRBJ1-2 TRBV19 CASSDQGNGYTF
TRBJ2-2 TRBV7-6 CASRIGSGNTGELFF
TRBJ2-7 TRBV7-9 CASSRRGSYEQYF
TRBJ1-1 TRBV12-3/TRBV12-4 CASSFQGSGAFF
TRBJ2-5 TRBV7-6 CASSRIYGPGFETQYF
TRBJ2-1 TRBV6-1 CATTSQGRYNEQFF
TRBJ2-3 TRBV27 CASSSTNSDTQYF
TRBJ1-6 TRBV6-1 CAIWTGLNSYNSPLHF
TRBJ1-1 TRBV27 CASSLNGQTEAFF
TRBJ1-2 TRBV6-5 CASSYAVGIPLGYTF
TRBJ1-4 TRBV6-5 CASSYQYGEKLFF
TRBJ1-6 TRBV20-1 CSARRGKDNSPLHF
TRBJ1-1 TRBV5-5 CASSWAQYGAFF
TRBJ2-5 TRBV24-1 CATSDPGTGQETQYF
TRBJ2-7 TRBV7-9 CASSPYTGGWAYEQYF
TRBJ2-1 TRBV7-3 CASSPGVGGTEQFF
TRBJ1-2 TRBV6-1 CASSEKPGVDNYGYTF
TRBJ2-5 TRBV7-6 CASSLPSDGQETQYF
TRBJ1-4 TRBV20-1 CSARDRGRATNEKLFF
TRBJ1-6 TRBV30 CAWSVDRDSPLHF
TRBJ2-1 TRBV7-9 CASSPAKPGPSSYNEQFF